Shown below are 11 T cell receptor beta chains from a single sample sequenced in a study of human T cells and chemical hapten exposure. The sample's time point: healthy volunteer bleed at 6 weeks. Blood, whole and unfractionated, served as the source for total RNA extraction. Each CDR3 protein is one row after TCRdb ran MiXCR on the RACE reads. This table has more than 75,000 distinct CDR3 sequences, roughly 8.6% appearing once. Sequencing input: whole blood. Receptors originate from a male donor in good health. Some clones in this sample may be carry-over from other donors' samples.

This clonotype was detected a few times. The chain has TRBV20-1 and TRBJ2-3; unclear D gene. The CDR3 spans 15 residues. Germline CDR1 DFQATT, CDR2 SNEGSKA (reference sequence). Trimming took 3 bases from V and 2 from J, leaving 15 bases between them. The CDR3, as DNA: TGCAGTGCTAGCAAGGTGGAGCAGTCCACAGATACGCAGTATTTT. It yields the protein CSASKVEQSTDTQYF.

This rearrangement joins TRBV6-1 to TRBJ2-3; 7 bases map to TRBD1. After removal of 8 bases from V and 6 bases from J, the junction contained 17 bases not matched to a gene. Per germline, CDR1 MNHNS and CDR2 SASEGT. This CDR3 has 16 residues. The CDR3 here is CASPKSETGRPDTQYF. In DNA form, the CDR3 reads TGTGCCAGCCCAAAATCCGAGACAGGGCGGCCGGATACGCAGTATTTT.

This sequence joins TRBV6-2 or TRBV6-3 and TRBJ2-5; D not certain. Germline V gene data show CDR1 as MNHEY and CDR2 as SVGEGT. Trimming removed 6 bases at V and 4 bases at J, with 6 bases between. This CDR3 is built from 11 residues. This CDR3 is CASRFGETQYF. The DNA for the CDR3 is TGTGCCAGCAGGTTCGGAGAGACCCAGTACTTC.

The V gene is TRBV2, the J gene TRBJ1-5; D might be TRBD1 (5 bases). The CDR3 spans 17 residues. V was cut by 8 bases and J by 0 bases, with 20 bases left in between. Looked up from germline, CDR1 is SNHLY and CDR2 is FYNNEI. CDR3 coding DNA: TGTGCCAGCTCGGTCAGGGTGTTGGCTACTAGCAATCAGCCCCAGCATTTT. Its protein product is CASSVRVLATSNQPQHF.

This clonotype was seen at least ten times. This chain joins TRBV19 and TRBJ1-2; 8 bases fit TRBD1. The germline V gene encodes CDR1 LNHDA and CDR2 SQIVND (reference sequence). After removal of 4 bases from V and 7 bases from J, the junction contained 8 bases not matched to a gene. The CDR3 extends over 14 amino acids. CDR3 sequence (DNA): TGTGCCAGTAGTACAGGGACAGGCGTCCCTGGCTACACCTTC. Its protein is CASSTGTGVPGYTF.

This clonotype occurred a few times. The V call is TRBV11-1, the J call TRBJ1-2, with 11 bases matching TRBD1. CDR1 is SGHAT, CDR2 FQDESV, per germline (reference sequence). The junction had 5 bases not matched to a gene; V was cut back by 5 bases and J by 0 bases. The CDR3 runs to 16 residues. CDR3 nucleotide sequence: TGTGCCAGCAGCGTGGGACAGGGGGACCCTAACTATGGCTACACCTTC. It codes for CASSVGQGDPNYGYTF.

The CDR3 here is CASSPGDVGPYEQYF. The CDR3, as DNA: TGTGCCAGCAGCCCAGGGGACGTAGGCCCCTACGAGCAGTACTTC. The V and J genes are TRBV7-6 and TRBJ2-7; D perhaps matches TRBD1 (6 bases). This CDR3 region has 15 residues. The V end lost 5 bases, the J end lost 2 bases, and 16 bases lay between the germline ends. Germline V gives CDR1 SGHVS, CDR2 FNYEAQ.

The genes are TRBV3-1 and TRBJ1-1; D is possibly TRBD1 (6 bases). The CDR3 length is 15 residues. The V and J ends lost 3 bases and 3 bases respectively, with 14 bases between them. Germline CDR1 LGHDT, CDR2 YNNKEL (reference sequence). The CDR3 DNA follows: TGTGCCAGCAGCCATGCAGATGCAGGGGACACTGAAGCTTTCTTT. Its translation is CASSHADAGDTEAFF.

This clonotype appeared a few times. J is TRBJ2-1 and V is TRBV12-3 or TRBV12-4; 12 nucleotides align to TRBD2. J gave up 8 bases and V 6 bases, and 14 bases lay outside the gene matches. The CDR3 consists of 17 residues. The DNA of the CDR3 is TGTGCCAGCAGCCCCGTACTAGCGGGGGGACTTAGCCATGAGCAGTTCTTC. Translation: CASSPVLAGGLSHEQFF.

The J gene is TRBJ2-7, the V gene TRBV10-3, with TRBD1 identical over 9 bases. This CDR3 is 18 amino acids long. Trimming cost V 0 bases and J 3 bases; bases outside gene matches: 12. Germline loops: CDR1 ENHRY, CDR2 SYGVKD. CDR3 loop: CAISESTKGDRVLYEQYF. CDR3 DNA: TGTGCCATCAGTGAGTCGACAAAGGGGGACAGGGTGCTCTACGAGCAGTACTTC.

V is TRBV5-1 and J is TRBJ2-3, with D possibly being TRBD2 (5 bases). The CDR3 sequence is 16 residues long. Germline V CDR1 and CDR2: SGHRS, YFSETQ. The ends were cut back, 0 bases at V and 3 bases at J, with 14 bases in the middle. The CDR3 here is CASSLEFGVFTDTQYF. The CDR3 region has the DNA TGCGCCAGCAGCTTGGAATTCGGGGTCTTTACAGATACGCAGTATTTT. Supplemented by reference TRBV5-1 and TRBJ2-3, the full variable domain reads KAGVTQTPRYLIKTRGQQVTLSCSPISGHRSVSWYQQTPGQGLQFLFEYFSETQRNKGNFPGRFSGRQFSNSRSEMNVSTLELGDSALYLCASSLEFGVFTDTQYFGPGTRLTVL.